The 28 T cell receptor beta chains below were found in one sample sequenced in a study of cytomegalovirus exposure and HLA in healthy donors. PCR primers comprised 60 Vbeta and 13 Jbeta primers. The method was immunoSEQ multiplex PCR; TCRdb's version includes in-frame clones alone and lacks a portion of them. The data hold 150,000 to 180,000 clones, with more than 75% observed a single time. The sequenced sample was PBMCs. These receptors originate from a woman in her thirties or forties in good health and CMV-seropositive.

V usage is TRBV18 and J usage is TRBJ2-7; 11 bases match TRBD2. Per the germline V gene, CDR1 is KGHSH and CDR2 is LQKENI. This CDR3 has 13 residues. V dropped 4 bases and J dropped 6; count of bases not matched to a gene: 2. The CDR3 loop reads CASSQLAGVEQYF. The DNA for the CDR3 is TGTGCCAGCTCACAACTAGCGGGAGTCGAGCAGTACTTC.

V is TRBV6-1 and J is TRBJ1-1; D gene unclear. Per germline, CDR1 MNHNS and CDR2 SASEGT. Between the trimmed V and J ends, which lost 1 base and 5 bases, there was a span of 8 bases. The CDR3 contains 13 residues. This CDR3 is CASSEGLRTEAFF. CDR3 nucleotide sequence: TGTGCCAGCAGTGAAGGACTGAGGACTGAAGCTTTCTTT.

The genes are TRBV5-4 and TRBJ1-2; tentatively, D is TRBD1 (5 bases). The V end was cut by 4 bases, the J end by 5 bases, with 12 bases between. The CDR3 contains 13 residues. Germline CDR1 is SGHNT and CDR2 is YYREEE (reference sequence). In DNA, the CDR3 is TGTGCCAGCAGCCTGACAGACGAGTATGGCTACACCTTC. It is translated as CASSLTDEYGYTF.

V is TRBV7-9 and J is TRBJ2-2; D remains unclear. The CDR3 runs to 15 residues. V was shortened by 1 base and J by 5 bases, with 11 bases between the two germline ends. Germline V gene sequence: CDR1 SEHNR, CDR2 FQNEAQ (reference sequence). In DNA form, the CDR3 reads TGTGCCAGCAGCTTAGTCGTGACGACTACCGGGGAGCTGTTTTTT. This encodes CASSLVVTTTGELFF. The whole variable domain, filled in from reference TRBV7-9 and TRBJ2-2, reads DTGVSQNPRHKITKRGQNVTFRCDPISEHNRLYWYRQTLGQGPEFLTYFQNEAQLEKSRLLSDRFSAERPKGSFSTLEIQRTEQGDSAMYLCASSLVVTTTGELFFGEGSRLTVL.

The chain recombines TRBV1 with TRBJ2-2; the tabulated D call, TRBD2, remains unverified against the DNA. TRBV1 corresponds to a pseudogene. This CDR3 is built from 17 residues. The DNA of the CDR3 is TGCACCAGCAGCCAAGATTCTAGCGCACGGAACACCGGGGAGCTGTTTTTT. As protein: CTSSQDSSARNTGELFF.

The V and J genes are TRBV2 and TRBJ2-7; the match to TRBD2 covers 7 bases. This CDR3 spans 15 amino acids. J gave up 2 bases and V 2 bases, and 6 bases lay outside the gene matches. The V gene's germline CDR1 is SNHLY and CDR2 FYNNEI. In DNA form, the CDR3 reads TGTGCCAGCAGTGAAAGCGGGGTAGCGACCTACGAGCAGTACTTC. Protein: CASSESGVATYEQYF.

This clone was observed a single time. The V gene is TRBV10-3, the J gene TRBJ1-1, with no clear D. The CDR3 runs to 13 residues. V was shortened by 3 bases and J by 6 bases, with 11 bases between the two germline ends. Germline CDR1 and CDR2: ENHRY and SYGVKD. The CDR3 nucleotides read TGTGCCATCAGTGACCGGGGATCTTCTGAAGCTTTCTTT. Its protein is CAISDRGSSEAFF.

This clone was seen a few times. The chain is built from TRBV28 and TRBJ2-1; D unclear. Germline lookup yields CDR1 MDHEN and CDR2 SYDVKM. This CDR3 comprises 13 residues. V was clipped by 2 bases and J by 3 bases, with 5 bases between them. CDR3 coding DNA: TGTGCCAGCAGTTTACGAGACTACAATGAGCAGTTCTTC. It translates to CASSLRDYNEQFF.

The chain employs TRBV13 and TRBJ1-1; TRBD1 is a possible D gene (5 bases). CDR1 PRHDT and CDR2 FYEKMQ come from the germline V gene (reference sequence). The CDR3 runs 13 residues. Trimming took off 3 bases at V and 2 bases at J, with 7 bases between the two ends. CDR3 sequence: CASSLTENTEAFF. CDR3 sequence (DNA): TGTGCCAGCAGCTTGACAGAAAACACTGAAGCTTTCTTT.

The V and J genes are TRBV19 and TRBJ2-1; TRBD1 matches 8 bases. The trim removed 3 bases at V and 3 bases at J, leaving 4 bases unmatched. The CDR3 spans 15 residues. CDR1 and CDR2 (germline): LNHDA, SQIVND (reference sequence). The CDR3 region is CASSMPGTGYNEQFF. The CDR3 nucleotides read TGTGCCAGTAGTATGCCCGGGACAGGCTACAATGAGCAGTTCTTC.

The V call is TRBV4-1, the J call TRBJ2-2, with D possibly being TRBD1 (5 bases). This CDR3 is built from 15 residues. The ends were cut back, 0 bases at V and 7 bases at J, with 12 bases in the middle. Germline V gene lookup returns CDR1 MGHRA and CDR2 YSYEKL. The CDR3 DNA sequence: TGCGCCAGCAGCCAAGAAGGTCAGGGCGGCGGGGAGCTGTTTTTT. Its protein product is CASSQEGQGGGELFF.

The chain recombines TRBV7-6 with TRBJ2-3; unclear D gene. The V and J ends lost 5 bases and 4 bases respectively, with 19 bases between them. The CDR3 extends over 16 amino acids. The germline gives CDR1 SGHVS, CDR2 FNYEAQ. Here the CDR3 reads CASSTLGYGSADTQYF. CDR3 bases: TGTGCCAGCAGCACCCTTGGTTACGGGTCCGCAGATACGCAGTATTTT. Based on the CDR3 plus reference TRBV7-6 and TRBJ2-3, the full variable domain is GAGVSQSPRYKVTKRGQDVALRCDPISGHVSLYWYRQALGQGPEFLTYFNYEAQQDKSGLPNDRFSAERPEGSISTLTIQRTEQRDSAMYRCASSTLGYGSADTQYFGPGTRLTVL.

The rearrangement links TRBV5-1 to TRBJ2-5; TRBD2 agrees at 8 bases. Germline V lookup: CDR1 SGHRS, CDR2 YFSETQ. The CDR3 sequence is 15 residues long. The V and J ends lost 4 bases and 4 bases, in that order; junction bases with no gene match: 9. CDR3 nucleotides: TGCGCCAGCAGCCCATTCGGGGGGGGTCGAGAGACCCAGTACTTC. Translating it yields CASSPFGGGRETQYF.

This chain uses TRBV7-9 with TRBJ2-3, with D possibly being TRBD1 (6 bases). V was cut by 4 bases and J by 2 bases, with 13 bases left in between. This CDR3 has 15 amino acids. CDR1 and CDR2 (germline): SEHNR, FQNEAQ (reference sequence). The CDR3 DNA is TGTGCCAGCAGCTCAGCAGGGGAATCCACAGATACGCAGTATTTT. Translating it yields CASSSAGESTDTQYF.

The J gene is TRBJ1-1, the V gene TRBV25-1; maybe TRBD1 (6 bases). Trimming removed 8 bases at V and 4 bases at J, with 14 bases between. This CDR3 is built from 13 residues. Germline V gene lookup returns CDR1 MGHDK and CDR2 SYGVNS. Here the CDR3 DNA reads TGTGCCAGCTCAGGGGCCTTAAGCACTGAAGCTTTCTTT. Translating it yields CASSGALSTEAFF. The whole variable domain, filled in from reference TRBV25-1 and TRBJ1-1, reads EADIYQTPRYLVIGTGKKITLECSQTMGHDKMYWYQQDPGMELHLIHYSYGVNSTEKGDLSSESTVSRIRTEHFPLTLESARPSHTSQYLCASSGALSTEAFFGQGTRLTVV.

This clone was found once. The chain employs TRBV5-1 and TRBJ2-7, with D tentatively TRBD2 (5 bases). Germline CDR1 reads SGHRS; CDR2 reads YFSETQ. The ends were cut back, 2 bases at V and 7 bases at J, with 19 bases in the middle. This CDR3 has 15 amino acids. CDR3 protein: CASSLSVSPSGEQYF. CDR3 sequence (DNA): TGCGCCAGCAGCTTATCAGTTTCACCCTCGGGGGAGCAGTACTTC.

V gene TRBV5-1 combines with J gene TRBJ1-4; possibly TRBD1 for D (5 bases). The germline V gene encodes CDR1 SGHRS and CDR2 YFSETQ. CDR3 length equals 15 residues. Trimming pared 3 bases from V and 2 bases from J, leaving 11 bases between. The CDR3 protein is CASSSKGATNEKLFF. The CDR3 DNA reads TGCGCCAGCAGCTCGAAAGGGGCTACTAATGAAAAACTGTTTTTT. Full variable domain (outside the CDR3, taken from reference TRBV5-1 and TRBJ1-4): KAGVTQTPRYLIKTRGQQVTLSCSPISGHRSVSWYQQTPGQGLQFLFEYFSETQRNKGNFPGRFSGRQFSNSRSEMNVSTLELGDSALYLCASSSKGATNEKLFFGSGTQLSVL.

As concerns this clone: The junction does not match germline at one end; this may be a read error. V and J are TRBV14 and TRBJ2-3; 9 nucleotides line up with TRBD2. This CDR3 has 19 residues. Germline loops: CDR1 SGHDN, CDR2 FVKESK. The DNA of the CDR3 is TGTGCCAGCAGCGAAGACTATCGAAAGGCTAGCGGGAACACAGATACGCAGTATTTT. Its translation: CASSEDYRKASGNTDTQYF.

Only a few counts were recorded for this clone. The chain links TRBV15 to TRBJ2-2; a possible D gene is TRBD1 (5 bases). V dropped 1 base and J dropped 6 bases, with 12 bases sitting between them. CDR3 length: 15 residues. Looked up from germline, CDR1 is LNHNV and CDR2 is YYDKDF (reference sequence). CDR3 residues: CATSRAREGAGELFF. The CDR3 DNA reads TGTGCCACCAGCAGAGCCAGGGAAGGAGCCGGGGAGCTGTTTTTT. Based on the CDR3 plus reference TRBV15 and TRBJ2-2, the full variable domain is DAMVIQNPRYQVTQFGKPVTLSCSQTLNHNVMYWYQQKSSQAPKLLFHYYDKDFNNEADTPDNFQSRRPNTSFCFLDIRSPGLGDTAMYLCATSRAREGAGELFFGEGSRLTVL.

The J gene is TRBJ1-5, the V gene TRBV4-2; D uncertain. The CDR3 spans 15 residues. V was cut by 0 bases and J by 4 bases, with 10 bases left in between. Germline CDR1 is LGHNA and CDR2 is YNFKEQ. The CDR3, as DNA: TGTGCCAGCAGCCAAGATCGAGGAAAGAATCAGCCCCAGCATTTT. Its translation is CASSQDRGKNQPQHF.

V usage is TRBV7-8 and J usage is TRBJ2-2, with a tentative D call TRBD2 (5 bases). The CDR3 is 16 residues long. The germline V gene has CDR1 SGHVS and CDR2 FQNEAQ. Trimming pared 1 base from V and 0 bases from J, leaving 9 bases between. Written as DNA, the CDR3 is TGTGCCAGCAGCTTAGGCGGGCTCTCGAACACCGGGGAGCTGTTTTTT. This gives the protein CASSLGGLSNTGELFF.

CDR3 sequence: CASSLSGLAGVADTQYF. CDR3 sequence (DNA): TGTGCCAGCAGCTTATCGGGACTAGCGGGAGTAGCAGATACGCAGTATTTT. V gene TRBV7-3 combines with J gene TRBJ2-3; 14 nucleotides match TRBD2. Germline trimming cut 2 bases from V and 4 bases from J; bases unmatched to any gene: 5. CDR3 length: 17 amino acids. The germline V gene has CDR1 SGHTA and CDR2 FQGTGA.

This clone showed up just a few times. The V gene is TRBV6-5, the J gene TRBJ2-1; TRBD1 matches at 8 bases. Germline V gives CDR1 MNHEY, CDR2 SVGAGI. The CDR3 runs to 15 residues. J was trimmed by 4 bases and V by 5 bases; bases with no gene match: 7. CDR3 nucleotide sequence: TGTGCCAGCAGTAAACTGGGACAGGTGTACAATGAGCAGTTCTTC. This sequence encodes CASSKLGQVYNEQFF.

This sequence joins TRBV13 and TRBJ2-1; D is possibly TRBD2 (7 bases). The germline gives CDR1 PRHDT, CDR2 FYEKMQ (reference sequence). V was clipped by 7 bases and J by 9 bases, with 19 bases between them. This CDR3 has 14 residues. CDR3 bases: TGTGCCAGCACCCCCCAGGGGAGGGCCGGTGAGCAGTTCTTC. Protein product: CASTPQGRAGEQFF.

Here the CDR3 DNA reads TGTGCCAGCAGCTTGACAAGACAAGAGACCCAGTACTTC. It translates to CASSLTRQETQYF. This sequence joins TRBV7-3 and TRBJ2-5; D call uncertain. This CDR3 has 13 amino acids. Trimming left V 3 bases short and J 2 bases short, with 7 bases between. Germline V CDR1 and CDR2: SGHTA, FQGTGA. Looking up the rest from reference TRBV7-3 and TRBJ2-5 gives the full variable domain: GAGVSQTPSNKVTEKGKYVELRCDPISGHTALYWYRQSLGQGPEFLIYFQGTGAADDSGLPNDRFFAVRPEGSVSTLKIQRTERGDSAVYLCASSLTRQETQYFGPGTRLLVL.

This clone was seen only once. In nucleotides, the CDR3 is TGTGCCAGCAGTTTGGCTAGCGGGAATCTAAAGACCCAGTACTTC. It codes for CASSLASGNLKTQYF. The rearrangement uses TRBV27 and TRBJ2-5, with 9 bases lining up with TRBD2. J gave up 6 bases and V 3 bases, and 8 bases lay outside the gene matches. Germline V gives CDR1 MNHEY, CDR2 SMNVEV (reference sequence). This CDR3 comprises 15 residues.

This clone was picked up a small number of times. The J gene is TRBJ2-6, the V gene TRBV30, with D hard to call. The CDR3 spans 13 residues. Germline V gene sequence: CDR1 GTSNPN, CDR2 SVGIG (reference sequence). Trimming left V 0 bases short and J 2 bases short, with 2 bases between. This CDR3 is CAWSVTGANVLTF. CDR3 sequence (DNA): TGTGCCTGGAGTGTTACTGGGGCCAACGTCCTGACTTTC.

The V and J genes are TRBV5-1 and TRBJ2-1; D is perhaps TRBD2 (6 bases). The CDR3 is made up of 15 amino acids. Germline values: CDR1 SGHRS, CDR2 YFSETQ. V was clipped by 0 bases and J by 3 bases, with 10 bases between them. The CDR3 region has the DNA TGCGCCAGCAGCTTGGAAGGACTATACTACAATGAGCAGTTCTTC. It codes for CASSLEGLYYNEQFF.